Sequencing of this TCR beta chain was carried out in a study of blood T cell repertoires in COVID-19. For the study at large: Samples taken during acute and convalescent COVID-19 were collected in the United States, Italy and Spain. Nucleic acid was either cDNA or gDNA, and it came from T cells, B-cell-depleted T cells, or PBMCs.

Of note for this clone: One end of the junction is discordant with germline, which a read error may explain.

Original processing notes: Quantification of nucleated cells was approximated via reference gene primer amplification. Using immunoSEQ multiplex PCR, the repertoire was profiled, and TCRdb retains in-frame clones only, with some absent. That table is the source of V, J and clone size, and D and trimming were worked out from the DNA. The sample consists of about 170,000 clones, about nine tenths of them appearing once. The CDR3 consists of 15 residues. CDR1 is SGDLS, CDR2 YYNGEE, per germline. Seattle patients were enrolled during active infection and followed longitudinally. The sequenced material came from peripheral blood. The gene calls are TRBV9 and TRBJ2-5; 11 bases line up with TRBD2. The TCR sequence derives from a man between 18 and 35 years old with COVID-19, enrolled during active disease. The CDR3: CASTVAGGPKETQYF. DNA of the CDR3: TGTGCCAGCACCGTAGCGGGGGGGCCAAAAGAGACCCAGTACTTC.